This is a list of T cell receptor beta chains from one sample in a study of tumor-infiltrating lymphocytes in oesophageal squamous cell carcinoma. MiXCR was run by TCRdb on the PCR reads, yielding one entry per CDR3 protein. The table records over 15,000 distinct CDR3 sequences, around half of them present only once. Sequencing was performed on esophageal tumor tissue. The source is a female donor with esophageal squamous cell carcinoma. The CDR3 runs from the conserved cysteine through the conserved F or W. The order of the fields is D gene, clone size, J gene, V gene, CDR3 protein, CDR3 DNA. A D gene is named only where the DNA matches it firmly. Part of the rows lack a size; the others show once, few, many or a class for expanded clones.

-	-	TRBJ1-1	TRBV12-3/TRBV12-4	CASSFLGLAFF	TGTGCCAGCAGTTTTCTGGGGCTGGCTTTCTTT
TRBD2	-	TRBJ2-7	TRBV7-6	CASSLDPASGVYEQYF	TGTGCCAGCAGCTTAGACCCAGCTAGCGGGGTGTACGAGCAGTACTTC
-	-	TRBJ2-5	TRBV28	CASSLERVETQYF	TGTGCCAGCAGTTTAGAAAGGGTCGAGACCCAGTACTTC
-	-	TRBJ1-2	TRBV11-2	CASSLDRAWNGDYGYTF	TGTGCCAGCAGCTTAGATCGAGCTTGGAACGGGGATTATGGCTACACCTTC
-	-	TRBJ2-3	TRBV12-3/TRBV12-4	CASRAALSKGDTQYF	TGTGCCAGCAGAGCCGCCCTTTCCAAGGGAGATACGCAGTATTTT
TRBD1	-	TRBJ2-4	TRBV6-1	CASSEVTGSNSPLHF	TGTGCCAGCAGTGAAGTGACAGGGTCTAATTCACCCCTCCACTTC
TRBD2	-	TRBJ2-4	TRBV11-3	CASSPGGAKEQYF	TGTGCCAGCAGCCCCGGGGGGGCCAAGGAGCAGTACTTC
-	-	TRBJ2-1	TRBV6-1	CASKLQGGNEQFF	TGTGCCAGCAAGCTACAGGGAGGGAATGAGCAGTTCTTC
-	-	TRBJ1-2	TRBV7-2	CASSLARSGGYTF	TGTGCCAGCAGCTTAGCTAGGTCTGGCGGCTACACCTTC
-	-	TRBJ2-1	TRBV7-6	CASSLASPRTEEQFF	TGTGCCAGCAGCTTAGCTAGCCCCAGAACGGAGGAGCAGTTCTTC
-	few	TRBJ2-2	TRBV11-2	CASSLIRQGRFTGELFF	TGTGCCAGCAGCTTAATCCGCCAGGGCCGTTTCACCGGGGAGCTGTTTTTT
TRBD1	-	TRBJ2-3	TRBV6-6	CASRGDRAYTDTQYF	TGTGCCAGCAGGGGAGACAGGGCGTACACAGATACGCAGTATTTT
TRBD2	-	TRBJ2-1	TRBV7-6	CASSLVIGTSGRGYNEQFF	TGTGCCAGCAGCTTAGTAATCGGGACTAGCGGGAGAGGTTACAATGAGCAGTTCTTC
-	many	TRBJ1-1	TRBV4-1	CASSRTGTKNTEAFF	TGCGCCAGCAGCCGCACAGGGACGAAGAACACTGAAGCTTTCTTT
TRBD2	-	TRBJ2-7	TRBV7-6	CASSLGDPSGGYEQYF	TGTGCCAGCAGCTTAGGGGATCCAAGCGGGGGCTACGAGCAGTACTTC
-	many	TRBJ1-1	TRBV6-6	CASSYTGVNTEAFF	TGTGCCAGCAGTTACACCGGGGTTAACACTGAAGCTTTCTTT
-	-	TRBJ1-5	TRBV12-3/TRBV12-4	CASSSQFTGLQPQHF	TGTGCCAGCAGTTCACAATTTACAGGGTTGCAGCCCCAGCATTTT